This TCR beta chain is drawn from a study of pediatric ulcerative colitis. Points from the study as a whole: Acute severe colitis showed lower rectal diversity from clonal expansions.

A remark on this clone: Its antigen is as yet unknown.

Profiling relied on immunoSEQ multiplex PCR, and the TCRdb table lists in-frame clones only, not all of them. Counted here are about 60,000 clones, about 90% occurring once; the ten biggest clones make up over 1.3%. The CDR3 covers 17 residues. Trimming removed 3 bases from V and 8 bases from J, with 24 bases in between. Germline-derived CDR1 and CDR2 are SGHRS and YFSETQ. The receptor was derived from a boy aged 5 to 17 who was a control in a study of pediatric ulcerative colitis. The chain employs TRBV5-1 and TRBJ2-1; the D is unclear. Source material: blood. CDR3 in DNA: TGCGCCAGCAGCTCACCGAGTAAGCGATTAGATGTGTATGAGCAGTTCTTC. It translates to CASSSPSKRLDVYEQFF.